This T cell receptor (beta chain) was profiled in a study of blood T cell repertoires in COVID-19 (dated by TCRdb to about 2020). Concerning the study at large: The collaborator samples originated in the United States, Italy and Spain and spanned the acute and convalescent phases of COVID-19. Samples came from the ongoing ImmuneRACE study (first 160 participants) plus 1,254 subjects from 6 global collaborators. The dataset comprised deeply sampled blood TCRbeta repertoires from subjects exposed to, actively infected with, or recovered from COVID-19. Where available, HLA class I and class II types were taken from metadata supplied by the sample provider and were not determined by assay-based typing. A freely available public database, intended as a resource for researchers studying the immune response to SARS-CoV-2, is where the repertoires were released. Nearly every sample came with metadata listing a de-identified subject ID, COVID-19 status, age in years and sex. The prospective study material was composed of cDNA or gDNA derived from T cells, B-cell-depleted T cells, or PBMCs.

TCRbeta CDR3 regions were amplified from genomic DNA using the immunoSEQ Assay, a bias-controlled multiplex PCR. Turning to the authors' computational methods: The number of nucleated cells in each sample was estimated from the amplification of reference gene primers within the assay. To quantify the absolute abundance of each unique TCRbeta CDR3 rearrangement, sequence reads were collapsed and filtered. For each sample, productive Simpson clonality was calculated by taking the square root of Simpson's diversity index across productive rearrangements. TCRdb mirrors the immuneACCESS table, restricted to in-frame sequences. Some clones are absent from its copies; in checked studies, under half trace to an unresolved V gene, and the reason for the others is unknown. V and J calls and clone size are given by that table; D and trimming were obtained from the DNA. This sample lists more than 350,000 clones; about 89% were detected once. The ten largest clones capture around 9.3% of the sample.

For this clone: The antigen it binds to is not known. No much larger clone exists at a distance of one base, and base qualities are not known.

At one collaborating source in Seattle, patients were enrolled during active infection and were followed longitudinally through the course of disease. Collaborating institutions collected whole blood in K2EDTA tubes following their own protocols. Collaborator samples were shipped for TCRbeta analysis as frozen whole blood, isolated PBMCs, or DNA extracted from either sample type. Overall study results and their limits: How much clinical and demographic metadata was included differed by source and by participant, and the metadata was provided uncurated.

What was sequenced was peripheral blood. The receptor comes from a woman in her twenties or thirties with COVID-19, enrolled during active disease.

The nucleotide sequence is TGTGCCAGCAGTTTTTCAGGGGGCTCTGGGGCCAACGTCCTGACTTTC. This is translated as CASSFSGGSGANVLTF. The chain is encoded by TRBV27 joined to TRBJ2-6; TRBD1 fits 7 bases in the junction. Looking up the germline V gene (reference sequence) yields CDR1 MNHEY and CDR2 SMNVEV. From cysteine to phenylalanine, the CDR3 is 16 amino acids long. The kept DNA is CDR3 alone, 48 bases in frame from the first base. Germline trimming: 3 bases from V, 0 bases from J; junction bases outside gene matches: 2. Here the CDR3 is joined to the reference TRBV27 and TRBJ2-6 genes, and the full variable domain is: EAQVTQNPRYLITVTGKKLTVTCSQNMNHEYMSWYRQDPGLGLRQIYYSMNVEVTDKGDVPEGYKVSRKEKRNFPLILESPSPNQTSLYFCASSFSGGSGANVLTFGAGSRLTVL.